Here is one TCR beta chain with its context. The germline gene is not matched at one end of the junction; a read error may be the cause. This entry comes from a study of read filtering for tumor transcriptome and immune sequencing. The overall study: Revised staging placed 8 or 9 patients in R-ISS I, 15 to 20 in II, more than five in III. Transcriptome libraries were built from DNase-treated RNA.

Germline V gene lookup returns CDR1 GTSNPN and CDR2 SVGIG (reference sequence). The CDR3 is made up of 14 amino acids. Molecular barcoded adaptors covering alpha/delta and beta/gamma chains were used on approximately 400 ng RNA. TCRdb used MiXCR to reprocess the reads, holding one entry per CDR3 protein. The sample yields some 130,000 distinct CDR3 sequences, about 12% seen once. Sampling of bone marrow took place during active disease in every patient. The genes are TRBV30 and TRBJ2-2; D is perhaps TRBD1 or TRBD2 (5 bases each). Sequencing used a population of CD138-negative cells sorted from bone marrow. The TCR sequence derives from a donor aged 40 or older with multiple myeloma. CDR3 in amino acids: CAWSPGRRKGELLF. The CDR3 region has the DNA TGTGCCTGGAGTCCGGGACGTCGAAAAGGGGAGCTGCTTTTT.